This T cell receptor (beta chain) was sequenced in a study of blood T cell repertoires in COVID-19. In the study overall: Collection of acute and convalescent COVID-19 samples took place in the United States, Italy and Spain.

Deletions cut 3 bases from V and 11 bases from J, with 10 bases between. This CDR3 region has 11 residues. Germline CDR1 and CDR2: MDHEN and SYDVKM. Authors' methods: Counts of nucleated cells, estimated from reference gene primer amplification, were obtained. Produced via immunoSEQ multiplex PCR; TCRdb's table is partial and in-frame only. That table furnishes V, J and clone size, whereas the DNA furnished D and trimming. The sample has about 120,000 clones; approximately 89% are singletons. The receptor's source is a man aged 45-65 years with acute or convalescent COVID-19. Sequencing used peripheral blood. This chain joins TRBV28 and TRBJ1-1; D is uncertain. This chain's CDR3 is CASSFVSGAFF. In DNA form, the CDR3 reads TGTGCCAGCAGTTTTGTTTCGGGGGCTTTCTTT.